The rows below give T cell receptor beta chains drawn from one sample of a study of shared clonotypes between healthy human individuals. Clones were sequenced by immunoSEQ multiplex PCR, and TCRdb holds only the in-frame ones, with some missing. Among fewer than 400,000 clones listed, about 74% were seen once. What was sequenced was memory CD4+ T cells sorted from blood. The receptor set was obtained from a man under 40 in good health. CDR3s leave out the opening cysteine and the closing phenylalanine or tryptophan. A D gene is named only where the DNA matches it firmly.

V gene	J gene	D gene	CDR3 protein
TRBV18	TRBJ2-3	TRBD2	ASSPTSGFTDTQY
TRBV2	TRBJ1-5	TRBD1	ASSVDRINQPQH
TRBV2	TRBJ1-5	NA	ASSEAEDQPQH
TRBV2	TRBJ2-1	NA	ASSEDWYNEQF
TRBV10-1	TRBJ2-2	NA	ASRRELTGELF
TRBV1	TRBJ2-7	NA	TSSQGPLRNDWRSSYEQY
TRBV5-1	TRBJ1-4	TRBD1	ASSEAGTGDEKLF
TRBV5-1	TRBJ2-5	NA	ASSGAGQETQY
TRBV5-1	TRBJ2-1	TRBD1	ASSLEGPGQVRNEQF
TRBV5-5	TRBJ1-5	NA	ASSWGRGIQPQH
TRBV18	TRBJ2-2	NA	ASSLNTPDNTGELF
TRBV19	TRBJ1-2	NA	ASSIDRDRHGYT
TRBV5-1	TRBJ2-1	NA	ASSLGQYNEQF
TRBV5-6	TRBJ2-5	NA	ASSFGTPEETQY
TRBV11-2	TRBJ2-5	TRBD2	ASSLTTVAGHETQY
TRBV7-6	TRBJ2-2	TRBD1	ASSATGYTGELF
TRBV30	TRBJ1-2	NA	AWTPGHGYT
TRBV30	TRBJ2-7	NA	AWSDSYEQY
TRBV4-1	TRBJ1-1	NA	ASSQAQMNTEAF
TRBV10-3	TRBJ1-3	TRBD1	AIRTTGVARNTIY
TRBV27	TRBJ2-1	TRBD2	ASSPTLFGSSGRRGGYNEQF
TRBV7-3	TRBJ1-5	TRBD1	ASSLRKGVGTGRQPQH
TRBV6-5	TRBJ2-7	TRBD2	ASKRAGGSEQY
TRBV5-5	TRBJ2-2	NA	ASSLLANSNTGELF
TRBV19	TRBJ1-5	TRBD1	ASSSRQGTVSNQPQH
TRBV7-2	TRBJ2-7	NA	ASSPRHKYEQY
TRBV5-1	TRBJ1-6	NA	ASSLDGVKRSPLH